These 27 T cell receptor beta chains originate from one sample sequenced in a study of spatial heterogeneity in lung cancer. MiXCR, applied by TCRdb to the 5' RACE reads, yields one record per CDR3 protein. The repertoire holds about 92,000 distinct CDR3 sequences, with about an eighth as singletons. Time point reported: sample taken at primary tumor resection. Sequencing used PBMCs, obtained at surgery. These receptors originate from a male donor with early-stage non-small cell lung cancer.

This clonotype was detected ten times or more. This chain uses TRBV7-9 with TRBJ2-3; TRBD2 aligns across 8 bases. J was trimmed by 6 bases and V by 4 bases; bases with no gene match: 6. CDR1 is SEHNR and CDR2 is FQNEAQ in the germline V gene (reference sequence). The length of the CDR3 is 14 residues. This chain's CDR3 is CASSSSGSRDTQYF. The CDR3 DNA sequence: TGTGCCAGCAGCTCAAGCGGGAGTAGGGATACGCAGTATTTT. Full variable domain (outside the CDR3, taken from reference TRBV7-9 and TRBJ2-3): DTGVSQNPRHKITKRGQNVTFRCDPISEHNRLYWYRQTLGQGPEFLTYFQNEAQLEKSRLLSDRFSAERPKGSFSTLEIQRTEQGDSAMYLCASSSSGSRDTQYFGPGTRLTVL.

Here the CDR3 reads CASRAGPAGAQGREQYF. In DNA, the CDR3 is TGTGCCAGCAGGGCGGGGCCAGCGGGAGCACAAGGGAGGGAGCAGTACTTC. The rearrangement links TRBV13 to TRBJ2-7, with 8 positions matching TRBD2. The V and J ends lost 6 bases and 7 bases, in that order; junction bases with no gene match: 20. CDR3 length equals 17 residues. Germline V gene data show CDR1 as PRHDT and CDR2 as FYEKMQ (reference sequence).

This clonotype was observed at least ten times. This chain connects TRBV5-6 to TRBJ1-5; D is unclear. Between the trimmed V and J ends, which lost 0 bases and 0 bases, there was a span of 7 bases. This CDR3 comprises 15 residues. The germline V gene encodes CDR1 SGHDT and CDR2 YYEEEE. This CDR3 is CASSLDGISNQPQHF. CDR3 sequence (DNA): TGTGCCAGCAGCTTGGATGGCATTAGCAATCAGCCCCAGCATTTT.

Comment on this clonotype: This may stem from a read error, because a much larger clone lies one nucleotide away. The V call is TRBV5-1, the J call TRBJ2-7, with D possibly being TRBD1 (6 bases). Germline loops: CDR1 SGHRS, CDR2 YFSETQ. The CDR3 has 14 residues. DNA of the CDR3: TGCGCCAGCAGCTCAGGGGCTGTATCCTACGACCAGTACTTC. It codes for CASSSGAVSYDQYF.

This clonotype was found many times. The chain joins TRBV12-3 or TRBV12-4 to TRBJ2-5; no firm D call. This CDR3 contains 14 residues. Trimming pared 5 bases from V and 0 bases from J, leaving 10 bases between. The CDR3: CASSTPRNQETQYF. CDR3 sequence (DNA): TGTGCCAGCAGTACCCCGCGGAACCAAGAGACCCAGTACTTC.

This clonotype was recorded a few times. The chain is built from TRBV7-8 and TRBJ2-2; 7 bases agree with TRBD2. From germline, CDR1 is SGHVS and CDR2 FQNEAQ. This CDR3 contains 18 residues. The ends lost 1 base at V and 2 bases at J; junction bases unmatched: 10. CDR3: CASSLEFRGSSNTGELFF. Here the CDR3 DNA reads TGTGCCAGCAGCTTAGAATTTCGCGGGAGTTCAAACACCGGGGAGCTGTTTTTT.

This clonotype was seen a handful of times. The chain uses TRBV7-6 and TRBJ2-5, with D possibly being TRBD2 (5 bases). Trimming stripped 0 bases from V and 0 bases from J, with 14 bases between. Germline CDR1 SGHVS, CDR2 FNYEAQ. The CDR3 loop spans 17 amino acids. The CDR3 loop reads CASSLAPSGSYQETQYF. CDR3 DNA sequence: TGTGCCAGCAGCTTAGCGCCGAGCGGTTCATACCAAGAGACCCAGTACTTC.

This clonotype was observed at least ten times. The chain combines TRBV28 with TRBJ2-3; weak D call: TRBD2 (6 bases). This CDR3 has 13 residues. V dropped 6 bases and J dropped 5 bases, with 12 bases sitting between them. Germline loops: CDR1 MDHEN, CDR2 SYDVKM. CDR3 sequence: CASSSGSLDTQYF. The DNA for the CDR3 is TGTGCCAGCAGCTCCGGGAGTTTAGATACGCAGTATTTT.

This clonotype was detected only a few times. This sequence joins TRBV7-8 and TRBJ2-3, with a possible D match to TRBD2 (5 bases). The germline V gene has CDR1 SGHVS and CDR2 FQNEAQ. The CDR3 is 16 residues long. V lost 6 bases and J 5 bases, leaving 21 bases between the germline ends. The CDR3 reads CASRPGGTFGGDTQYF. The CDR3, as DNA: TGTGCCAGCAGGCCCGGAGGTACCTTTGGAGGAGATACGCAGTATTTT.

CDR3 in amino acids: CASSLVVGGADTQYF. CDR3 nucleotide sequence: TGTGCCAGCAGCTTAGTAGTTGGGGGAGCAGATACGCAGTATTTT. This chain uses TRBV7-2 with TRBJ2-3, with D perhaps being TRBD1 or TRBD2 (5 bases each). This CDR3 has 15 amino acids. V was cut by 1 base and J by 4 bases, with 12 bases left in between. Germline V gene sequence: CDR1 SGHTA, CDR2 FQGNSA.

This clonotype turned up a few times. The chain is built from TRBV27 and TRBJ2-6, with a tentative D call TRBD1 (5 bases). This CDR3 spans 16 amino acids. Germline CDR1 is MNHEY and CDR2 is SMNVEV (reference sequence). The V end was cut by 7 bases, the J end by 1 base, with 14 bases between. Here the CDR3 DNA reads TGTGCCAGCACTACTTCAACAGGTTCTGGGGCCAACGTCCTGACTTTC. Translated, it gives CASTTSTGSGANVLTF.

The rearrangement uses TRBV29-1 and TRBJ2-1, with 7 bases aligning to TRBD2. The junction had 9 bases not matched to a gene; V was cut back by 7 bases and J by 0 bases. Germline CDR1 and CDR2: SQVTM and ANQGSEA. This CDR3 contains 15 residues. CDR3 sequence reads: CSAGLLDNSYNEQFF. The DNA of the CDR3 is TGCAGCGCGGGACTACTCGACAACTCCTACAATGAGCAGTTCTTC.

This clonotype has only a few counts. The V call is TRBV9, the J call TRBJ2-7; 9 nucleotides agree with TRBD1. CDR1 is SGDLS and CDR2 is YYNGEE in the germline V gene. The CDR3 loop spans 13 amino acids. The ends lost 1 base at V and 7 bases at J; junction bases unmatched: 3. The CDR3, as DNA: TGTGCCAGCAGCGTAATGGGACAGGGTGAGCAGTACTTC. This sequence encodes CASSVMGQGEQYF.

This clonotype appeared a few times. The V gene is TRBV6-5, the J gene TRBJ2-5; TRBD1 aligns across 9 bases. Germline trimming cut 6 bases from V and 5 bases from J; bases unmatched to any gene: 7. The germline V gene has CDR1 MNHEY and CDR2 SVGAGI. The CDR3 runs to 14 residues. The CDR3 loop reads CASRGGQGVETQYF. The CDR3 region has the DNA TGTGCCAGCAGGGGGGGACAGGGTGTTGAGACCCAGTACTTC.

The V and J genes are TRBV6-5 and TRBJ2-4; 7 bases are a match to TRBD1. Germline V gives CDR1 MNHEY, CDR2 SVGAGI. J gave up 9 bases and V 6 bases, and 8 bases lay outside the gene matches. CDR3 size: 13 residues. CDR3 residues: CASSYTSGGIQYF. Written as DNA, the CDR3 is TGTGCCAGCAGCTATACCTCAGGGGGCATTCAGTACTTC.

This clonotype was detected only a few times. The CDR3 nucleotides read TGTGCCTGGACTATACCCCGGACAGGGGGAAACGAGATTCAGTACTTC. It is translated as CAWTIPRTGGNEIQYF. The gene calls are TRBV30 and TRBJ2-4, with 10 bases fitting TRBD1. The CDR3 totals 16 residues. With 4 bases clipped from V and 10 bases from J, the junction kept 16 bases outside the gene matches. Germline V gives CDR1 GTSNPN, CDR2 SVGIG (reference sequence).

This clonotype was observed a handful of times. CDR3 in amino acids: CASSKSGTPGETQYF. CDR3 in DNA: TGCGCCAGCAGCAAATCCGGGACACCGGGAGAGACCCAGTACTTC. This chain uses TRBV5-1 with TRBJ2-5; tentatively, D is TRBD1 (6 bases). The CDR3 contains 15 residues. Per germline, CDR1 SGHRS and CDR2 YFSETQ. V lost 4 bases and J lost 4, with 17 bases in between.

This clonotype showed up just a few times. The CDR3 sequence is CASSPDTVNTEAFF. DNA for the CDR3: TGTGCCAGCAGCCCTGACACAGTGAACACTGAAGCTTTCTTT. The chain joins TRBV5-6 to TRBJ1-1, with D unresolved. Trimming removed 4 bases from V and 0 bases from J, with 10 bases in between. This CDR3 region has 14 residues. Germline assignment: CDR1 SGHDT and CDR2 YYEEEE.

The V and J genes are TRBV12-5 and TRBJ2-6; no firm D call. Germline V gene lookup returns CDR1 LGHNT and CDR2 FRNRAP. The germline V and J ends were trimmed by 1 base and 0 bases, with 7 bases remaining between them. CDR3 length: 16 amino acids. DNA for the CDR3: TGTGCTAGTGGTTTGGACTTCGGCTCTGGGGCCAACGTCCTGACTTTC. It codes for CASGLDFGSGANVLTF.

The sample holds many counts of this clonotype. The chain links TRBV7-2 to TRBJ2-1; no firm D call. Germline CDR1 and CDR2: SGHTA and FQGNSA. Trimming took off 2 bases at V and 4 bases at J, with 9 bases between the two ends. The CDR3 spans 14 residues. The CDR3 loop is CASSLQTAYNEQFF. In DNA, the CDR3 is TGTGCCAGCAGCTTACAGACTGCGTACAATGAGCAGTTCTTC.

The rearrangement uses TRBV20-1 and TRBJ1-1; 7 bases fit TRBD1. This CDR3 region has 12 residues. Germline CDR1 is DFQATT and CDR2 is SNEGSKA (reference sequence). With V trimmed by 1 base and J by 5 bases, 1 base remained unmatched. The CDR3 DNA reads TGCAGTGCTAGAGTACAGGGGACTGAAGCTTTCTTT. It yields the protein CSARVQGTEAFF.

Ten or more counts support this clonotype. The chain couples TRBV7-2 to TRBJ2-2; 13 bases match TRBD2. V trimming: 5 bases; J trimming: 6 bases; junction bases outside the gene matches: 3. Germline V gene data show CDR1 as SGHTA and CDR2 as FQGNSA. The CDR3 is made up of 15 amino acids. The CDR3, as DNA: TGTGCCAGCAGCGCGGGACTAGCGGGGCCCGGGGAGCTGTTTTTT. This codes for CASSAGLAGPGELFF.

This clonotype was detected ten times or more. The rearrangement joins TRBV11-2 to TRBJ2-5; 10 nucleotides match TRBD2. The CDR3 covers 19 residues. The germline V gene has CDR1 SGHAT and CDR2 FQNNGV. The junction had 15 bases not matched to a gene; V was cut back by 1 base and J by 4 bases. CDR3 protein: CASSLGIGGASGRGETQYF. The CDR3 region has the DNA TGTGCCAGCAGCTTAGGAATCGGAGGGGCTAGCGGGAGAGGAGAGACCCAGTACTTC.

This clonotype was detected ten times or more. The CDR3 region is CSARGQGDGYTF. In nucleotides, the CDR3 is TGCAGTGCTAGGGGGCAGGGAGATGGCTACACCTTC. This chain uses TRBV20-1 with TRBJ1-2; the D gene is possibly TRBD1 (5 bases). CDR3 size: 12 residues. Between the trimmed V and J ends, which lost 3 bases and 6 bases, there was a span of 11 bases. CDR1 DFQATT and CDR2 SNEGSKA come from the germline V gene (reference sequence).

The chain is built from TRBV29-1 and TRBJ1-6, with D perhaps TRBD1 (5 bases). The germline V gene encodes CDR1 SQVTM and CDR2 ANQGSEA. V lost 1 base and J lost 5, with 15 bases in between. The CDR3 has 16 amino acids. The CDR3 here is CSVEVGPVADNSPLHF. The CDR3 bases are TGCAGCGTTGAAGTGGGGCCAGTCGCCGATAATTCACCCCTCCACTTT.

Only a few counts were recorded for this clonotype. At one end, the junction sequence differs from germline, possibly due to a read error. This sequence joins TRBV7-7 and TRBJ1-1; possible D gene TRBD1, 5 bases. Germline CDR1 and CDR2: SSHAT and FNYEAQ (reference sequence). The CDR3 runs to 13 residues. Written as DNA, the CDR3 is TGTGCTAGCAGCGCAGACAGTAACACTGAAGCTTTCTTT. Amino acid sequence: CASSADSNTEAFF.

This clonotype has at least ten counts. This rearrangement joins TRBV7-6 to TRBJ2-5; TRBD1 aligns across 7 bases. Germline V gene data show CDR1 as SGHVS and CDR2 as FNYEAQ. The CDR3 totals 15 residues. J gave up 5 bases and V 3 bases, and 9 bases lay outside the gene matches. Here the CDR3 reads CASSLGTATSETQYF. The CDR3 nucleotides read TGTGCCAGCAGCTTGGGGACAGCCACCTCGGAGACCCAGTACTTC.